These T cell receptor beta chains were read from a single sample in a study of blood T cell repertoires in COVID-19. TCRdb keeps only in-frame clones here, not all; method: immunoSEQ multiplex PCR. The data hold roughly 150,000 clones, with 80% to 90% observed a single time. The sequencing input was peripheral blood. The receptor set was obtained from a woman between 70 and 85 years old with acute or convalescent COVID-19. Both conserved end residues are part of each CDR3. Fields, in order: J gene, clone size, CDR3 length, D gene, V gene, CDR3 DNA, CDR3 protein. A D gene is named only where the DNA matches it firmly. Clone size is stated in some rows and not others, as once, few, many or a class when expanded.

J gene: TRBJ1-5; clone size: -; CDR3 length: 14; D gene: -; V gene: TRBV28; CDR3 DNA: TGTGCCAGCAGTCCCGCAGGGGTCAATCAGCCCCAGCATTTT; CDR3 protein: CASSPAGVNQPQHF
J gene: TRBJ1-3; clone size: -; CDR3 length: 15; D gene: -; V gene: TRBV6-5; CDR3 DNA: TGTGCCAGCAGTTATGGGGGCGCTTCTGGAAACACCATATATTTT; CDR3 protein: CASSYGGASGNTIYF
J gene: TRBJ1-3; clone size: few; CDR3 length: 16; D gene: -; V gene: TRBV3-1/TRBV3-2; CDR3 DNA: TGTGCCAGCAGCCAAGAACTTTCACCCCCTGGAAACACCATATATTTT; CDR3 protein: CASSQELSPPGNTIYF
J gene: TRBJ1-2; clone size: -; CDR3 length: 13; D gene: -; V gene: TRBV18; CDR3 DNA: TGTGCCAGCTCACCAGGACAGCCGGGGGGCTACACCTTC; CDR3 protein: CASSPGQPGGYTF
J gene: TRBJ1-3; clone size: -; CDR3 length: 13; D gene: TRBD1; V gene: TRBV15; CDR3 DNA: TGTGCCACCAGCACAGGGGGCCGGAACACCATATATTTT; CDR3 protein: CATSTGGRNTIYF
J gene: TRBJ2-3; clone size: -; CDR3 length: 16; D gene: -; V gene: TRBV7-2; CDR3 DNA: TGTGCCAGCAGCGAAGCACAGGGGAGGCGCGCAGATACGCAGTATTTT; CDR3 protein: CASSEAQGRRADTQYF
J gene: TRBJ1-1; clone size: once; CDR3 length: 13; D gene: TRBD1; V gene: TRBV29-1; CDR3 DNA: TGCAGCGTGAAAACAGGGGAGAACACTGAAGCTTTCTTT; CDR3 protein: CSVKTGENTEAFF
J gene: TRBJ2-3; clone size: -; CDR3 length: 13; D gene: -; V gene: TRBV5-1; CDR3 DNA: TGCGCCAGCAGCTTCTTAGGGGCAGATACGCAGTATTTT; CDR3 protein: CASSFLGADTQYF
J gene: TRBJ1-1; clone size: -; CDR3 length: 12; D gene: -; V gene: TRBV6-2/TRBV6-3; CDR3 DNA: TGTGCCAGCAGTTCCCAGGTAACTGAAGCTTTCTTT; CDR3 protein: CASSSQVTEAFF
J gene: TRBJ1-1; clone size: -; CDR3 length: 17; D gene: TRBD1; V gene: TRBV25-1; CDR3 DNA: TGTGCCAGCAGTGAAGTGGGCAGGACAGGGAAGAACACTGAAGCTTTCTTT; CDR3 protein: CASSEVGRTGKNTEAFF
J gene: TRBJ1-1; clone size: -; CDR3 length: 14; D gene: TRBD1; V gene: TRBV2; CDR3 DNA: TGTGCCAGCAGCGCTGACAGGGATAACACTGAAGCTTTCTTT; CDR3 protein: CASSADRDNTEAFF
J gene: TRBJ1-2; clone size: once; CDR3 length: 11; D gene: -; V gene: TRBV29-1; CDR3 DNA: TGCAGCGAGGACTTTAGTCATCTTTTCACCTTC; CDR3 protein: CSEDFSHLFTF
J gene: TRBJ2-3; clone size: once; CDR3 length: 15; D gene: -; V gene: TRBV13; CDR3 DNA: TGTGCCAGCAGCTTACGGGGACAACAAACAGATACGCAGTATTTT; CDR3 protein: CASSLRGQQTDTQYF
J gene: TRBJ1-3; clone size: -; CDR3 length: 12; D gene: -; V gene: TRBV12-3/TRBV12-4; CDR3 DNA: TGTGCCAGCATTTCGTCTGGAAACACCATATATTTT; CDR3 protein: CASISSGNTIYF
J gene: TRBJ1-5; clone size: -; CDR3 length: 18; D gene: -; V gene: TRBV29-1; CDR3 DNA: TGCAGAACTTCCAACCCCCTCACGAGGCAGAGTAGCAATCAGCCCCAGCATTTT; CDR3 protein: CRTSNPLTRQSSNQPQHF
J gene: TRBJ2-1; clone size: -; CDR3 length: 14; D gene: -; V gene: TRBV29-1; CDR3 DNA: TGCAGCGCTCCTAATCCGAGCTCCTACAATGAGCAGTTCTTC; CDR3 protein: CSAPNPSSYNEQFF
J gene: TRBJ1-1; clone size: -; CDR3 length: 16; D gene: -; V gene: TRBV3-1/TRBV3-2; CDR3 DNA: TGTGCCAGCAGCCAAAGACAACCGTATAGGAACACTGAAGCTTTCTTT; CDR3 protein: CASSQRQPYRNTEAFF
J gene: TRBJ2-7; clone size: once; CDR3 length: 16; D gene: -; V gene: TRBV21-1; CDR3 DNA: TGTGCCAGCAGAAACCTCTTATCCACGAGGATCCACGAGCAGTACTTC; CDR3 protein: CASRNLLSTRIHEQYF
J gene: TRBJ2-1; clone size: -; CDR3 length: 15; D gene: TRBD2; V gene: TRBV13; CDR3 DNA: TGTGCCAGCAGCTCCCAGACTAGCGGGGCTTATGAGCAGTTCTTC; CDR3 protein: CASSSQTSGAYEQFF
J gene: TRBJ2-1; clone size: -; CDR3 length: 14; D gene: TRBD1; V gene: TRBV11-3; CDR3 DNA: TGTGCCAGCAGCTTAAGACAGGGGAACAATGAGCAGTTCTTC; CDR3 protein: CASSLRQGNNEQFF
J gene: TRBJ1-2; clone size: -; CDR3 length: 13; D gene: -; V gene: TRBV6-5; CDR3 DNA: TGTGCCAGCAGTTATGAGCACCGGGGAGGCTACACCTTC; CDR3 protein: CASSYEHRGGYTF
J gene: TRBJ1-2; clone size: -; CDR3 length: 15; D gene: TRBD1; V gene: TRBV19; CDR3 DNA: TGTGCCAGTAGTTCACAGGGGGATTGGTTCGGTGGCTACACCTTC; CDR3 protein: CASSSQGDWFGGYTF
J gene: TRBJ2-2; clone size: -; CDR3 length: 16; D gene: TRBD1; V gene: TRBV18; CDR3 DNA: TGTGCCAGCTCACCGAGACAGGGGGCGATCACCGGGGAGCTGTTTTTT; CDR3 protein: CASSPRQGAITGELFF
J gene: TRBJ1-5; clone size: -; CDR3 length: 16; D gene: -; V gene: TRBV7-8; CDR3 DNA: TGTGCCAGCAGCCCCCGGGACACAGTATCTAATCAGCCCCAGCATTTT; CDR3 protein: CASSPRDTVSNQPQHF
J gene: TRBJ2-5; clone size: -; CDR3 length: 14; D gene: TRBD1; V gene: TRBV6-6; CDR3 DNA: TGTGCCAGCAGTTTGACAGGGCCTGAGAAGACCCAGTACTTC; CDR3 protein: CASSLTGPEKTQYF
J gene: TRBJ2-5; clone size: once; CDR3 length: 16; D gene: TRBD2; V gene: TRBV6-6; CDR3 DNA: TGTGCCAGCAGTTTCGGGAGGGGCGCCTTTGTGGAGACCCAGTACTTC; CDR3 protein: CASSFGRGAFVETQYF
J gene: TRBJ1-2; clone size: -; CDR3 length: 15; D gene: -; V gene: TRBV14; CDR3 DNA: TGTGCCAGCAGCCAAGGAGTGGGCAGGATTAAGGGCTACACCTTC; CDR3 protein: CASSQGVGRIKGYTF
J gene: TRBJ1-5; clone size: -; CDR3 length: 15; D gene: -; V gene: TRBV30; CDR3 DNA: TGTGCCTGGAGTCGGGAACTCCTTGGGAATCAGCCCCAGCATTTT; CDR3 protein: CAWSRELLGNQPQHF
J gene: TRBJ2-5; clone size: -; CDR3 length: 16; D gene: TRBD1; V gene: TRBV4-2; CDR3 DNA: TGTGCCAGCAGCCAAGATGGAAGGGGGCGAGGAGAGACCCAGTACTTC; CDR3 protein: CASSQDGRGRGETQYF
J gene: TRBJ1-6; clone size: -; CDR3 length: 16; D gene: -; V gene: TRBV3-1/TRBV3-2; CDR3 DNA: TGTGCCAGCAGCCAAGGCTCCCCTTCTAGCAATTCACCCCTCCACTTT; CDR3 protein: CASSQGSPSSNSPLHF
J gene: TRBJ2-2; clone size: -; CDR3 length: 15; D gene: -; V gene: TRBV12-5; CDR3 DNA: TGTGCTAGTGGTTTGTTAGATTGGAGCACCGGGGAGCTGTTTTTT; CDR3 protein: CASGLLDWSTGELFF
J gene: TRBJ1-2; clone size: -; CDR3 length: 14; D gene: TRBD1; V gene: TRBV30; CDR3 DNA: TGTGCCTGCCCAAGGGCAGGGGGAATCTATGGCTACACCTTC; CDR3 protein: CACPRAGGIYGYTF
J gene: TRBJ1-2; clone size: once; CDR3 length: 13; D gene: -; V gene: TRBV30; CDR3 DNA: TGCCCCCGCGGTCCGCCGCTTAACTATGGCTACACCTTC; CDR3 protein: CPRGPPLNYGYTF
J gene: TRBJ2-3; clone size: once; CDR3 length: 16; D gene: TRBD1; V gene: TRBV28; CDR3 DNA: TGTGCCAGCAGCCGCCGCAGGGGGCGCGGTGCAGATACGCAGTATTTT; CDR3 protein: CASSRRRGRGADTQYF
J gene: TRBJ2-3; clone size: -; CDR3 length: 14; D gene: -; V gene: TRBV7-2; CDR3 DNA: TGTGCCAGCAGCTCCGGGGAGAGCACAGATACGCAGTATTTT; CDR3 protein: CASSSGESTDTQYF
J gene: TRBJ2-3; clone size: few; CDR3 length: 13; D gene: -; V gene: TRBV18; CDR3 DNA: TGTGCCAGCTCACCCGACTCTCAAGATACGCAGTATTTT; CDR3 protein: CASSPDSQDTQYF
J gene: TRBJ2-7; clone size: -; CDR3 length: 13; D gene: -; V gene: TRBV6-6; CDR3 DNA: TGTGCCAGCACCTTACCCGGTGGGACAGAGCAGTACTTC; CDR3 protein: CASTLPGGTEQYF
J gene: TRBJ2-5; clone size: -; CDR3 length: 14; D gene: -; V gene: TRBV18; CDR3 DNA: TGTGCCAGCTCACCACCCGGTGGCAGGGAGACCCAGTACTTC; CDR3 protein: CASSPPGGRETQYF
J gene: TRBJ2-1; clone size: -; CDR3 length: 13; D gene: -; V gene: TRBV7-8; CDR3 DNA: TGTGCCAGCAGCTTAAGACAGTTCAATGAGCAGTTCTTC; CDR3 protein: CASSLRQFNEQFF
J gene: TRBJ2-1; clone size: -; CDR3 length: 12; D gene: -; V gene: TRBV3-1/TRBV3-2; CDR3 DNA: TGTGCCAGCAGCCTCTGGGGGGGCCAGCAGTTCTTC; CDR3 protein: CASSLWGGQQFF
J gene: TRBJ1-1; clone size: -; CDR3 length: 13; D gene: -; V gene: TRBV6-4; CDR3 DNA: TGTGCCAGCAGTCAGGAGGGGAGGACTGAAGCTTTCTTT; CDR3 protein: CASSQEGRTEAFF
J gene: TRBJ2-7; clone size: -; CDR3 length: 15; D gene: -; V gene: TRBV5-1; CDR3 DNA: TGCGCCAGCAGCCACCAGGCGTCAGGATCGGACGAGCAGTACTTC; CDR3 protein: CASSHQASGSDEQYF
J gene: TRBJ1-1; clone size: -; CDR3 length: 15; D gene: -; V gene: TRBV9; CDR3 DNA: TGTGCCAGCAGCGTAGTTCAGGGACTAACGGCGGAAGCTTTCTTT; CDR3 protein: CASSVVQGLTAEAFF
J gene: TRBJ2-5; clone size: -; CDR3 length: 17; D gene: TRBD2; V gene: TRBV7-9; CDR3 DNA: TGTGCCAGCAGCTTAGGGCAGAGCGGGACCACCCAAGAGACCCAGTACTTC; CDR3 protein: CASSLGQSGTTQETQYF
J gene: TRBJ1-2; clone size: -; CDR3 length: 14; D gene: -; V gene: TRBV6-5; CDR3 DNA: TGTGCCGCGCGGAAGGCAACAGAGGGATATGGCTACACCTTC; CDR3 protein: CAARKATEGYGYTF
J gene: TRBJ2-2; clone size: -; CDR3 length: 15; D gene: -; V gene: TRBV19; CDR3 DNA: TGTGCCAGTAGTATCTACAGGGAAGGTACCGGGGAGCTGTTTTTT; CDR3 protein: CASSIYREGTGELFF
J gene: TRBJ2-1; clone size: -; CDR3 length: 15; D gene: TRBD2; V gene: TRBV11-1; CDR3 DNA: TGTGCCAGCAGCCCTCCGGGACTAGGGGTTGGCGAGCAGTTCTTC; CDR3 protein: CASSPPGLGVGEQFF
J gene: TRBJ1-2; clone size: -; CDR3 length: 14; D gene: -; V gene: TRBV6-5; CDR3 DNA: TGTGCCAGCAGCCCCTTCGGAAAACAGGGTGGCTACACCTTC; CDR3 protein: CASSPFGKQGGYTF
J gene: TRBJ1-3; clone size: once; CDR3 length: 14; D gene: -; V gene: TRBV5-7; CDR3 DNA: TGTGCCAGCAGCTTGGGACTCTTTGGAAACACCATATATTTT; CDR3 protein: CASSLGLFGNTIYF
J gene: TRBJ1-5; clone size: -; CDR3 length: 14; D gene: -; V gene: TRBV18; CDR3 DNA: TGTGCCAGCTCACCACTAGTTTCTGAGCAGCCCCAGCATTTT; CDR3 protein: CASSPLVSEQPQHF
J gene: TRBJ2-1; clone size: -; CDR3 length: 14; D gene: TRBD2; V gene: TRBV30; CDR3 DNA: TGTGCCTGGAGTGTACCGGGGGGGGCGTATGAGCAGTTCTTC; CDR3 protein: CAWSVPGGAYEQFF
J gene: TRBJ1-1; clone size: once; CDR3 length: 14; D gene: -; V gene: TRBV6-5; CDR3 DNA: TGTGCCACCTCTAGCTACAGACAGAACACTGAAGCTTTCTTT; CDR3 protein: CATSSYRQNTEAFF
J gene: TRBJ2-5; clone size: once; CDR3 length: 14; D gene: TRBD2; V gene: TRBV14; CDR3 DNA: TGTGCCAGCAGCGCGGGAGCTCGGTCGGAGACCCAGTACTTC; CDR3 protein: CASSAGARSETQYF
J gene: TRBJ2-2; clone size: -; CDR3 length: 13; D gene: -; V gene: TRBV2; CDR3 DNA: TGTGCCAGCAGTGGTGAGGGCACCGGGGAGCTGTTTTTT; CDR3 protein: CASSGEGTGELFF
J gene: TRBJ2-1; clone size: -; CDR3 length: 16; D gene: TRBD2; V gene: TRBV7-6; CDR3 DNA: TGTGCCAGCAGCCTGGGGTCTTACGGGGGGTACAATGAGCAGTTCTTC; CDR3 protein: CASSLGSYGGYNEQFF
J gene: TRBJ1-1; clone size: -; CDR3 length: 12; D gene: TRBD1; V gene: TRBV6-6; CDR3 DNA: TGTGCCAGCAGCACGACAGGGGCCAAAGCTTTCTTT; CDR3 protein: CASSTTGAKAFF
J gene: TRBJ2-5; clone size: -; CDR3 length: 14; D gene: -; V gene: TRBV24-1; CDR3 DNA: TGTGCCACCAGTGATTCGTCAGTGCAAGAGACCCAGTACTTC; CDR3 protein: CATSDSSVQETQYF
J gene: TRBJ1-2; clone size: -; CDR3 length: 17; D gene: TRBD1; V gene: TRBV19; CDR3 DNA: TGTGCCAGTAATTCCGACAGGGGGCTCTACAATCTCTATGGCTACACCTTC; CDR3 protein: CASNSDRGLYNLYGYTF